These 4 T cell receptor beta chains were all obtained from the same sample, sequenced in a study of blood T cell repertoires in COVID-19. The assay was immunoSEQ multiplex PCR, and TCRdb's table has in-frame clones only and misses some. The data hold fewer than 100,000 clones, with about nine tenths observed a single time. The sequenced sample was peripheral blood. The receptor set was obtained from a woman older than 75 with acute or convalescent COVID-19.

The V gene is TRBV5-1, the J gene TRBJ1-2; 8 bases agree with TRBD1. V trimming: 0 bases; J trimming: 2 bases; junction bases outside the gene matches: 9. The V gene's germline CDR1 is SGHRS and CDR2 YFSETQ. This CDR3 has 17 amino acids. CDR3 bases: TGCGCCAGCAGCTTGGCCAGGACAGGGCACCCGAACTATGGCTACACCTTC. Its translation: CASSLARTGHPNYGYTF. Full variable domain (outside the CDR3, taken from reference TRBV5-1 and TRBJ1-2): KAGVTQTPRYLIKTRGQQVTLSCSPISGHRSVSWYQQTPGQGLQFLFEYFSETQRNKGNFPGRFSGRQFSNSRSEMNVSTLELGDSALYLCASSLARTGHPNYGYTFGSGTRLTVV.

In DNA, the CDR3 is TGTGCCAGCAGTGAACCTAGGATAGCAACTAATGAAAAACTGTTTTTT. Translation gives CASSEPRIATNEKLFF. The J gene is TRBJ1-4, the V gene TRBV6-1; D uncertain. CDR1 is MNHNS and CDR2 is SASEGT in the germline V gene. The length of the CDR3 is 16 residues. With 2 bases removed from V and 0 bases from J, the gap between germline ends came to 10 bases.

The rearrangement joins TRBV6-6 to TRBJ2-3, with 9 positions matching TRBD2. Unmatched junction bases numbered 7, after V lost 4 bases and J lost 2 bases. Germline V gene data show CDR1 as MNHNY and CDR2 as SVGAGI (reference sequence). The CDR3 has 16 residues. This CDR3 reads CASSFLGGRATDTQYF. CDR3 in DNA: TGTGCCAGCAGTTTCCTGGGCGGGAGGGCCACAGATACGCAGTATTTT.

The chain combines TRBV9 with TRBJ2-5, with a weak D call TRBD1 (6 bases). The CDR3 covers 13 residues. V was pared by 0 bases and J by 9 bases, with 12 bases between. From germline, CDR1 is SGDLS and CDR2 YYNGEE. The CDR3 here is CASSVGGLGAQYF. CDR3 in DNA: TGTGCCAGCAGCGTAGGGGGGCTTGGGGCCCAGTACTTC. The variable domain in full, with the rest retrieved from reference TRBV9 and TRBJ2-5, is DSGVTQTPKHLITATGQRVTLRCSPRSGDLSVYWYQQSLDQGLQFLIQYYNGEERAKGNILERFSAQQFPDLHSELNLSSLELGDSALYFCASSVGGLGAQYFGPGTRLLVL.